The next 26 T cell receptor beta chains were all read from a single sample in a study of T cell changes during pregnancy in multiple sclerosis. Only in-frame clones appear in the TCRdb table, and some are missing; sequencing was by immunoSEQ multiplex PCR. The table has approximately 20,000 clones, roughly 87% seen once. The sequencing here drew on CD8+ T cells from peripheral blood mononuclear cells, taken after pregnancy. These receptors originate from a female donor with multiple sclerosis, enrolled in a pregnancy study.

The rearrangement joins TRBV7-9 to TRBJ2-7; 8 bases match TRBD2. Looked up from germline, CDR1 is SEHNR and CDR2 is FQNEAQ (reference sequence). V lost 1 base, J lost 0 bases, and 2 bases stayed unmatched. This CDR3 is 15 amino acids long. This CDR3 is CASSLGSGSSYEQYF. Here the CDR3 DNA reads TGTGCCAGCAGCTTAGGCAGCGGGAGCTCCTACGAGCAGTACTTC.

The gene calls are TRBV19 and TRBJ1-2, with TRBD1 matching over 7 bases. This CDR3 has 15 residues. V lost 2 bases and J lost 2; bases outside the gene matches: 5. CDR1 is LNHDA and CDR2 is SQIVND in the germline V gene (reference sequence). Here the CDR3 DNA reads TGTGCCAGTAGTATAAGGGGGCAGCTGAACTATGGCTACACCTTC. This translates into CASSIRGQLNYGYTF.

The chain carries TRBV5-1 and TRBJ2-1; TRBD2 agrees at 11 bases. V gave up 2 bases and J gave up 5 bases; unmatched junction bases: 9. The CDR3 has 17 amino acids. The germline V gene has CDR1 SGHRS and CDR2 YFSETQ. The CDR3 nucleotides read TGCGCCAGCAGCTTAGGACTAGCGGGTAACTTTAACAATGAGCAGTTCTTC. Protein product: CASSLGLAGNFNNEQFF.

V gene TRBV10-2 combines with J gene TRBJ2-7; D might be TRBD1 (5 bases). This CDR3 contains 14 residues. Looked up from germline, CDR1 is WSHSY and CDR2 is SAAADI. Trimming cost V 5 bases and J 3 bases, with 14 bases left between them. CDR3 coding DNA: TGCGCCAGCAGTCACGACAGTGGAGACTACGAGCAGTACTTC. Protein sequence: CASSHDSGDYEQYF.

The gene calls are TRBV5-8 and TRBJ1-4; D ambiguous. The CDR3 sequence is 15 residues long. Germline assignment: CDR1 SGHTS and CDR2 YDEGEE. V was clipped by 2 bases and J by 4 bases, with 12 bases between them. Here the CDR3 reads CASSLWTGVNEKLFF. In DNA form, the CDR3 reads TGTGCCAGCAGCTTATGGACCGGGGTTAATGAAAAACTGTTTTTT.

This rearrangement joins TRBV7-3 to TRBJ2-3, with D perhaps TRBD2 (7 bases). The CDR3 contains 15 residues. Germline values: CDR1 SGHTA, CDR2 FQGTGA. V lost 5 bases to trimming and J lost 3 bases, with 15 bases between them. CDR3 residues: CASSPGGGPTDTQYF. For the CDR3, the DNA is TGTGCCAGCAGCCCTGGGGGGGGGCCAACAGATACGCAGTATTTT. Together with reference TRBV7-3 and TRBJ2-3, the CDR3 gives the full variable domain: GAGVSQTPSNKVTEKGKYVELRCDPISGHTALYWYRQSLGQGPEFLIYFQGTGAADDSGLPNDRFFAVRPEGSVSTLKIQRTERGDSAVYLCASSPGGGPTDTQYFGPGTRLTVL.

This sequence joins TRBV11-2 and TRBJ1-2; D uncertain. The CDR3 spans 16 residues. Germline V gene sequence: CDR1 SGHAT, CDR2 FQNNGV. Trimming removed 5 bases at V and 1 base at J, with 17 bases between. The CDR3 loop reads CASSPTGLGFNYGYTF. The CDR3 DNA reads TGTGCCAGCAGCCCAACCGGACTCGGATTTAACTATGGCTACACCTTC.

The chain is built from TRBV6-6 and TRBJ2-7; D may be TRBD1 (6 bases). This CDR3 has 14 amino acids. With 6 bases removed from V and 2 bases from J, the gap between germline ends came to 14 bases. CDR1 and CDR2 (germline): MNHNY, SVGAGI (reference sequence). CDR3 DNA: TGTGCCAGCAGGGGGAGAGGGGGAGCCTACGAGCAGTACTTC. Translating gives CASRGRGGAYEQYF.

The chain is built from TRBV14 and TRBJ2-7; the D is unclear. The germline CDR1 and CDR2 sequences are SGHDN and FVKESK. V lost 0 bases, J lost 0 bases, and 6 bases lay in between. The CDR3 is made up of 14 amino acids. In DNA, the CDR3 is TGTGCCAGCAGCCAAGAATCACACTCCTACGAGCAGTACTTC. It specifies CASSQESHSYEQYF.

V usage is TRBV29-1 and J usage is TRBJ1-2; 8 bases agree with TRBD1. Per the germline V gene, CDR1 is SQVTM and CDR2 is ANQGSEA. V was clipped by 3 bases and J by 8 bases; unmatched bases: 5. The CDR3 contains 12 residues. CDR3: CSVDGQGLGYTF. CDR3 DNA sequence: TGCAGCGTTGATGGACAGGGTCTCGGCTACACCTTC. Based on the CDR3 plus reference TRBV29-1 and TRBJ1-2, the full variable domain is SAVISQKPSRDICQRGTSLTIQCQVDSQVTMMFWYRQQPGQSLTLIATANQGSEATYESGFVIDKFPISRPNLTFSTLTVSNMSPEDSSIYLCSVDGQGLGYTFGSGTRLTVV.

The CDR3 nucleotides read TGTGCCAGCAGCTTAGTTTGCGGGAGGGGACCCCAAGAGACCCAGTACTTC. It translates to CASSLVCGRGPQETQYF. This chain connects TRBV7-2 to TRBJ2-5, with TRBD2 identical over 9 bases. V gave up 1 base and J gave up 1 base; unmatched junction bases: 7. Germline CDR1 and CDR2: SGHTA and FQGNSA. This CDR3 contains 17 residues.

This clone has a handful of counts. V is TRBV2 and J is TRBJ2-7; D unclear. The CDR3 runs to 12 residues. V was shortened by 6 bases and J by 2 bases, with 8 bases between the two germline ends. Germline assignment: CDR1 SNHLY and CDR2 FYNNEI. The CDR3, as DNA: TGTGCCAGCAGGTGGCCAGCCTACGAGCAGTACTTC. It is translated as CASRWPAYEQYF.

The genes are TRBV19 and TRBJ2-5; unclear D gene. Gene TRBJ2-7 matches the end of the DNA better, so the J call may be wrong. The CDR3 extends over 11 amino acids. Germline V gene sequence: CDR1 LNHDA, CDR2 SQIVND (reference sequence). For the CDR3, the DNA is TGTGCCAGTAGCGATTCCTACGAGCAGTACTTC. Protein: CASSDSYEQYF.

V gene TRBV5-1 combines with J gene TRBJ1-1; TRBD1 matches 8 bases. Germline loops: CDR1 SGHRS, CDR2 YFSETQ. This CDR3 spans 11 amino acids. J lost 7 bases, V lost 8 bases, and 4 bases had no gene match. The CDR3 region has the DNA TGCGCCAGTAGAGGACAGGGTGAAGCTTTCTTT. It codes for CASRGQGEAFF. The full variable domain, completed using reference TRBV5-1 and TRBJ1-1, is KAGVTQTPRYLIKTRGQQVTLSCSPISGHRSVSWYQQTPGQGLQFLFEYFSETQRNKGNFPGRFSGRQFSNSRSEMNVSTLELGDSALYLCASRGQGEAFFGQGTRLTVV.

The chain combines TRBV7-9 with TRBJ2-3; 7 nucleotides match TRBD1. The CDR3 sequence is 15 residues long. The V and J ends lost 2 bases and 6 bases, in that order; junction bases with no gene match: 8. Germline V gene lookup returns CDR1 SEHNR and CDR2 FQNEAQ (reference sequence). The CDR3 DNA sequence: TGTGCCAGCAGCTTAACAGGGGCGGTGGTGGATACGCAGTATTTT. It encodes CASSLTGAVVDTQYF.

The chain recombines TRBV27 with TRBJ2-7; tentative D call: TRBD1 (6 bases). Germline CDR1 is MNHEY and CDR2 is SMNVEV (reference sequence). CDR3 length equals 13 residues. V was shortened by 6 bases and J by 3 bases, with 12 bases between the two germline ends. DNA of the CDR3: TGTGCCAGCAGACAAGGACAGTACTACGAGCAGTACTTC. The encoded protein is CASRQGQYYEQYF.

CDR3 sequence: CASSLWGIGDYEQYF. In DNA form, the CDR3 reads TGTGCCAGCAGCTTATGGGGTATCGGGGACTACGAGCAGTACTTC. The chain carries TRBV5-5 and TRBJ2-7, with a weak D call TRBD2 (5 bases). Trimming cost V 2 bases and J 3 bases, with 15 bases left between them. This CDR3 is built from 15 residues. The V gene's germline CDR1 is SGHKS and CDR2 YYEKEE (reference sequence).

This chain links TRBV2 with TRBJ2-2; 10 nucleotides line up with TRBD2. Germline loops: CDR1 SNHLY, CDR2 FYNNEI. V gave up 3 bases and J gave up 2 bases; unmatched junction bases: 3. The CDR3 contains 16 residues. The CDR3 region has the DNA TGTGCCAGCAGTGACCCTAGCGGGAGCAACACCGGGGAGCTGTTTTTT. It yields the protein CASSDPSGSNTGELFF.

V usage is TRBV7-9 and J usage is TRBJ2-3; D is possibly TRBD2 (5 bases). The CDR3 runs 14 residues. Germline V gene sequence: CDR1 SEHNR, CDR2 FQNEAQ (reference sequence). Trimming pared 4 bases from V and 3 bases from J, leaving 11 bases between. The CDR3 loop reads CASSSGLMTDTQYF. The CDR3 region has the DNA TGTGCCAGCAGCTCCGGACTGATGACAGATACGCAGTATTTT.

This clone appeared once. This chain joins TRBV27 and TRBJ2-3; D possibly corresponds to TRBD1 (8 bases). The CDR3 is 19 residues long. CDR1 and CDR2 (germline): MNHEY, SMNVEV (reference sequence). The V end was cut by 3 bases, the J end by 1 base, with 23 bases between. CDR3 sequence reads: CASSFRGLSGDLRTDTQYF. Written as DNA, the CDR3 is TGTGCCAGCAGTTTCAGGGGGCTGAGCGGGGACCTTCGCACAGATACGCAGTATTTT.

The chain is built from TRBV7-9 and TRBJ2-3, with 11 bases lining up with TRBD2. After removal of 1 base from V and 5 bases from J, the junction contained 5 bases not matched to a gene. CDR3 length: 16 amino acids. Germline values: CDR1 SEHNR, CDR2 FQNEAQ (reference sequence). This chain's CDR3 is CASSLVGTSGLDTQYF. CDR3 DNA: TGTGCCAGCAGCTTAGTAGGGACTAGCGGTTTAGATACGCAGTATTTT. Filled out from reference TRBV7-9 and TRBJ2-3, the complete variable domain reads DTGVSQNPRHKITKRGQNVTFRCDPISEHNRLYWYRQTLGQGPEFLTYFQNEAQLEKSRLLSDRFSAERPKGSFSTLEIQRTEQGDSAMYLCASSLVGTSGLDTQYFGPGTRLTVL.

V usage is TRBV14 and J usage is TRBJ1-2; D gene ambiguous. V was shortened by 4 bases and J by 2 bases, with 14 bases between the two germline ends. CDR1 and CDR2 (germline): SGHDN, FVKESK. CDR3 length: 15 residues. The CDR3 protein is CASSPLMGGNYGYTF. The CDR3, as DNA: TGTGCCAGCAGCCCCCTAATGGGAGGGAACTATGGCTACACCTTC. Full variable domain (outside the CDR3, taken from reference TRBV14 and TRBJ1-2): EAGVTQFPSHSVIEKGQTVTLRCDPISGHDNLYWYRRVMGKEIKFLLHFVKESKQDESGMPNNRFLAERTGGTYSTLKVQPAELEDSGVYFCASSPLMGGNYGYTFGSGTRLTVV.

The CDR3 DNA is TGTGCCAGCAGGTGGACTGGCGCTAGCACAGATACGCAGTATTTT. It specifies CASRWTGASTDTQYF. V gene TRBV28 combines with J gene TRBJ2-3, with a tentative D call TRBD2 (5 bases). V gave up 6 bases and J gave up 0 bases, with 13 bases separating them. The V gene's germline CDR1 is MDHEN and CDR2 SYDVKM. This CDR3 spans 15 amino acids.

Written as DNA, the CDR3 is TGTGCCAGCAGTGAAACTTGGATGGCGGAAGCACTGAGGGAGACCCAGTACTTC. It yields the protein CASSETWMAEALRETQYF. The V and J genes are TRBV6-1 and TRBJ2-5, with unresolved D. Germline CDR1 reads MNHNS; CDR2 reads SASEGT. This CDR3 spans 18 amino acids. Trimming removed 2 bases at V and 5 bases at J, with 24 bases between.

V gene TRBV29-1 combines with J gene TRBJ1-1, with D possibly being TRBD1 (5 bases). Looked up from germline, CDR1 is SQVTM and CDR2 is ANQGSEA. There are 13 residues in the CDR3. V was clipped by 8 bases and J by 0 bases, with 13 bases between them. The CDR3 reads CSPGGIMNTEAFF. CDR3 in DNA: TGCAGCCCGGGGGGGATTATGAACACTGAAGCTTTCTTT.

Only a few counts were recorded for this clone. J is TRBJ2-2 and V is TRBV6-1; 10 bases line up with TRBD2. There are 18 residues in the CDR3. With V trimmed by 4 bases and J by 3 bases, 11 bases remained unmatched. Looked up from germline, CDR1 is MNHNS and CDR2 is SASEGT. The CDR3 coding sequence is TGTGCCAGCAGTGGCGGAGCCGGGACTAGCGAGCACACCGGGGAGCTGTTTTTT. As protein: CASSGGAGTSEHTGELFF.